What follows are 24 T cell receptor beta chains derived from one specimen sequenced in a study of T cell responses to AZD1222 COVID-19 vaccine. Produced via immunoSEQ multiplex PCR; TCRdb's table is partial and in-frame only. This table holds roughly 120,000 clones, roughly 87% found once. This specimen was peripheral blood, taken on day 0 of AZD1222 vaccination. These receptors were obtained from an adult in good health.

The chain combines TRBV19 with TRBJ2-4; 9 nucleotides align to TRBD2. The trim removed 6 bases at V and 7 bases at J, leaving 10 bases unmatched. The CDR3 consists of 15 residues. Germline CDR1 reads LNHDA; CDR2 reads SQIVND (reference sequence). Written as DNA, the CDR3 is TGTGCCAGTAGCCTCGAGGGACTAGCCGGGAACATTCAGTACTTC. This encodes CASSLEGLAGNIQYF.

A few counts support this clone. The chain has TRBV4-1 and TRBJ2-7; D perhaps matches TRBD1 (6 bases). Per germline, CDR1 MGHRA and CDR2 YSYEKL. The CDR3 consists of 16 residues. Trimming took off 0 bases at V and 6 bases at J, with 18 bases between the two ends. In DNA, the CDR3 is TGCGCCAGCAGCCAAGATCAGGCAGGGGTAATGGGCGAGCAGTACTTC. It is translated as CASSQDQAGVMGEQYF.

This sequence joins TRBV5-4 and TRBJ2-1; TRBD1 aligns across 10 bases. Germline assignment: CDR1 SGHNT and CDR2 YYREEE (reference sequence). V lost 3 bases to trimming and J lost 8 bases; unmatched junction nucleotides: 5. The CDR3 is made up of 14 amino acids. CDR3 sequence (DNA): TGTGCCAGCAGCTGGGGGGGGACAGGGGATGAGCAGTTCTTC. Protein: CASSWGGTGDEQFF.

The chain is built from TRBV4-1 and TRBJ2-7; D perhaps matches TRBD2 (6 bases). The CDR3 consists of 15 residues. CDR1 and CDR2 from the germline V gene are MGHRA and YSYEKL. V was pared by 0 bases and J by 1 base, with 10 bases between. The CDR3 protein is CASSQERRGSYEQYF. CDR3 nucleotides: TGCGCCAGCAGCCAAGAGCGGCGGGGTTCCTACGAGCAGTACTTC.

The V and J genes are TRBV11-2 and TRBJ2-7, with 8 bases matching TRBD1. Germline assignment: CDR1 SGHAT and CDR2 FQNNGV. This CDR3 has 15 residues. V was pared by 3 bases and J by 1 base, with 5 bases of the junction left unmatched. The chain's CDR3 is CASSLRTGLSYEQYF. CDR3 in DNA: TGTGCCAGCAGCTTGAGGACAGGGCTTTCCTACGAGCAGTACTTC.

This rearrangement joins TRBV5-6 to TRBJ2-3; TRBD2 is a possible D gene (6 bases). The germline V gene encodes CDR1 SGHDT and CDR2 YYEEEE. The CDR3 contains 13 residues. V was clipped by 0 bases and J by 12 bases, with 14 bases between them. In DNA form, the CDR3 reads TGTGCCAGCAGCTTGGTTCTAGCGAGAGCACAGTATTTT. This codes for CASSLVLARAQYF.

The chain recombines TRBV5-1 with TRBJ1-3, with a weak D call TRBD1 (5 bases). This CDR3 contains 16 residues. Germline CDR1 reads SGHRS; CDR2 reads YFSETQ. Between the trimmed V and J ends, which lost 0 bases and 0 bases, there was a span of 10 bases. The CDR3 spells CASSLDRMISGNTIYF. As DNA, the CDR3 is TGCGCCAGCAGCTTGGACAGGATGATCTCTGGAAACACCATATATTTT.

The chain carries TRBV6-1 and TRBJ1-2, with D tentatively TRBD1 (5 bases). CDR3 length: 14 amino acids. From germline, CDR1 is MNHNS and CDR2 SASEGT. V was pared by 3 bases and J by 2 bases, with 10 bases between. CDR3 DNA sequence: TGTGCCAGCAGTGAGTCCGGGGCCAACTATGGCTACACCTTC. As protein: CASSESGANYGYTF.

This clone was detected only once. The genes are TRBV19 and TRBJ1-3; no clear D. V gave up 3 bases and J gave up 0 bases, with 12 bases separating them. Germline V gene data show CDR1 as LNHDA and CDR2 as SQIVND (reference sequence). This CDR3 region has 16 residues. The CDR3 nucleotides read TGTGCCAGTAGTATGGGCAGGACTAACTCTGGAAACACCATATATTTT. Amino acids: CASSMGRTNSGNTIYF. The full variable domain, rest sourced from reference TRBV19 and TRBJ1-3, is DGGITQSPKYLFRKEGQNVTLSCEQNLNHDAMYWYRQDPGQGLRLIYYSQIVNDFQKGDIAEGYSVSREKKESFPLTVTSAQKNPTAFYLCASSMGRTNSGNTIYFGEGSWLTVV.

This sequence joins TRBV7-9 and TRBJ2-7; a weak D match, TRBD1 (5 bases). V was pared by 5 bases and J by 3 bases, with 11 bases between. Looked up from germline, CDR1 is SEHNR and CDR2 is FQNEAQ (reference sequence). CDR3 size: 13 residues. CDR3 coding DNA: TGTGCCAGCAGCCCAGGACACTACTACGAGCAGTACTTC. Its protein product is CASSPGHYYEQYF. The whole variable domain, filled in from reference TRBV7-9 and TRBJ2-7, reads DTGVSQNPRHKITKRGQNVTFRCDPISEHNRLYWYRQTLGQGPEFLTYFQNEAQLEKSRLLSDRFSAERPKGSFSTLEIQRTEQGDSAMYLCASSPGHYYEQYFGPGTRLTVT.

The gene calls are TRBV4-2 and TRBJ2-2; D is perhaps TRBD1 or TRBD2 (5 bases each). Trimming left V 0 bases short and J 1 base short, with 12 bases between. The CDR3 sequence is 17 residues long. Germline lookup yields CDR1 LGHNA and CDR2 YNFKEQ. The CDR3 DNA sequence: TGTGCCAGCAGCCAAGATTTAACAGGAGGGAACACCGGGGAGCTGTTTTTT. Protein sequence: CASSQDLTGGNTGELFF.

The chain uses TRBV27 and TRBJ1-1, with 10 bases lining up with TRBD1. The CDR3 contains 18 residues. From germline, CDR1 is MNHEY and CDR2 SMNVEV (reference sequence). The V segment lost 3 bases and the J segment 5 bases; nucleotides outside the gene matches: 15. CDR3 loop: CASSLEGRGTGVKTEAFF. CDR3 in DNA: TGTGCCAGCAGTTTGGAAGGGCGGGGGACAGGGGTTAAAACTGAAGCTTTCTTT.

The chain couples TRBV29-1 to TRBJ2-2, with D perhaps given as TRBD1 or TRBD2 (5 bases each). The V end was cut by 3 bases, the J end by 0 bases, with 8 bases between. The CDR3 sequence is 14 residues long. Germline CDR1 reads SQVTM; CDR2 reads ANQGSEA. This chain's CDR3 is CSVEGPANTGELFF. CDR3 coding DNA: TGCAGCGTTGAGGGACCAGCGAACACCGGGGAGCTGTTTTTT.

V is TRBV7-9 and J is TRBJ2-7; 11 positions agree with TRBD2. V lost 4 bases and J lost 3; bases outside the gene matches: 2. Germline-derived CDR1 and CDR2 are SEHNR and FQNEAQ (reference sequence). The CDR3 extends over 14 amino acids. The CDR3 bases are TGTGCCAGCAGCTCGACTAGCGGGGTCTACGAGCAGTACTTC. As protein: CASSSTSGVYEQYF.

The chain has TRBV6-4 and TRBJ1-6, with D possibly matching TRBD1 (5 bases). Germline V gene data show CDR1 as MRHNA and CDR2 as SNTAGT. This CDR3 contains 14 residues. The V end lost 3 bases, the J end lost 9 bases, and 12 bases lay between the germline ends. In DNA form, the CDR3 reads TGTGCCAGCAGTGAAAGAGGGGTAGGTTCACCCCTCCACTTT. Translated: CASSERGVGSPLHF.

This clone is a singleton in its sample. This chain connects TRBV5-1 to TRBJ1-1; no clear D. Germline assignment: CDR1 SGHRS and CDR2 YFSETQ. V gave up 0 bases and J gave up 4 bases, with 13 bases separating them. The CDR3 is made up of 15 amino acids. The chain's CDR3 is CASSLVSSGPTEAFF. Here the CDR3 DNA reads TGCGCCAGCAGCTTGGTGTCATCAGGTCCCACTGAAGCTTTCTTT.

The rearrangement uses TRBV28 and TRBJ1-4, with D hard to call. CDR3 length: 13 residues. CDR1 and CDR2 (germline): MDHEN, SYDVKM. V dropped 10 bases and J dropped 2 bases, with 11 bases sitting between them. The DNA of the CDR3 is TGTGCCACCATAAGACGGACTAATGAAAAACTGTTTTTT. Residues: CATIRRTNEKLFF.

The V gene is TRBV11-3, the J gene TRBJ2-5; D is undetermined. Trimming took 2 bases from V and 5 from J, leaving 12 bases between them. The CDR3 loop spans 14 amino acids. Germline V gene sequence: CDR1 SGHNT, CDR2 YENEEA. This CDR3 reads CASSLLVFQETQYF. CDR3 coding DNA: TGTGCCAGCAGCTTACTGGTTTTTCAGGAGACCCAGTACTTC.

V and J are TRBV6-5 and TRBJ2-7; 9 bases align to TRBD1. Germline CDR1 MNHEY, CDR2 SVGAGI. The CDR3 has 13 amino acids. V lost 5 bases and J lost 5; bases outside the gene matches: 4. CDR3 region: CASSTQGADEQYF. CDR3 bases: TGTGCCAGCAGTACACAGGGGGCGGACGAGCAGTACTTC.

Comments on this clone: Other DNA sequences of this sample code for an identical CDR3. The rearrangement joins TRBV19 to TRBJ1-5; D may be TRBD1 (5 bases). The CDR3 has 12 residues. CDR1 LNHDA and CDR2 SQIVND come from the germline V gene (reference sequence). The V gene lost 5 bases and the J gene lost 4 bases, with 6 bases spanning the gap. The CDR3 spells CASSEGNQPQHF. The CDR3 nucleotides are TGTGCCAGTAGTGAGGGGAATCAGCCCCAGCATTTT.

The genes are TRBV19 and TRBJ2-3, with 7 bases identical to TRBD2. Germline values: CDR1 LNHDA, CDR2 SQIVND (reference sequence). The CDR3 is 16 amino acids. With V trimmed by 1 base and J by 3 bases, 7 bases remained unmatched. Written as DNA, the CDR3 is TGTGCCAGTAGTATAGTAGGGCTAGCGGAGACAGATACGCAGTATTTT. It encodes CASSIVGLAETDTQYF.

The CDR3 sequence: CASSLVQREGRTQYF. The CDR3 DNA reads TGTGCCAGCAGCTTGGTTCAGCGGGAGGGCCGTACGCAGTATTTT. This sequence joins TRBV5-5 and TRBJ2-3; TRBD2 matches 10 bases. V lost 0 bases to trimming and J lost 8 bases; unmatched junction nucleotides: 6. Germline CDR1 reads SGHKS; CDR2 reads YYEKEE (reference sequence). The CDR3 extends over 15 amino acids.

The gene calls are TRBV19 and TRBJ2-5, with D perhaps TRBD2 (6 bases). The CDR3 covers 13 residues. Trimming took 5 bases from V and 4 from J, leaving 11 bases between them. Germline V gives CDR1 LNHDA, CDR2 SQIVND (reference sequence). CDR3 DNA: TGTGCCAGTAGTCCCCGGGGAGGAGAGACCCAGTACTTC. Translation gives CASSPRGGETQYF.

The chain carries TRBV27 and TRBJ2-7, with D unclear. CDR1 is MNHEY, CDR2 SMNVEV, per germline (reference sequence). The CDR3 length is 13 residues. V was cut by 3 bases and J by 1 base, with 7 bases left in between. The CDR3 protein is CASSLIQSYEQYF. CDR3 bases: TGTGCCAGCAGTTTGATACAGTCCTACGAGCAGTACTTC.